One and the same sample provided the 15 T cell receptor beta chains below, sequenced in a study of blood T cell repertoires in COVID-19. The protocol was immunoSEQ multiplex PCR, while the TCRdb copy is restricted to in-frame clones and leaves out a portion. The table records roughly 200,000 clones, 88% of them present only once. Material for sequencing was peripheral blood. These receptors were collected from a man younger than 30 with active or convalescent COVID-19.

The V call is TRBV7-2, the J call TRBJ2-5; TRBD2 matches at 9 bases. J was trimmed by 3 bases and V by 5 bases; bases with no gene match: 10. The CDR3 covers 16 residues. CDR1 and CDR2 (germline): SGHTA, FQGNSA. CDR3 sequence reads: CASSLQPGLAEETQYF. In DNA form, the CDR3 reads TGTGCCAGCAGCCTCCAACCGGGACTAGCAGAAGAGACCCAGTACTTC.

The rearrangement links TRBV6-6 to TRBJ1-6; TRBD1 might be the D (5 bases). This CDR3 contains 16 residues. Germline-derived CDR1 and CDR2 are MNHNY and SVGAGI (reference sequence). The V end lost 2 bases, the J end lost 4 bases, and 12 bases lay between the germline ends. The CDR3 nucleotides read TGTGCCAGCAGTTACCGGGCAGGGAATTATAATTCACCCCTCCACTTT. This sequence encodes CASSYRAGNYNSPLHF.

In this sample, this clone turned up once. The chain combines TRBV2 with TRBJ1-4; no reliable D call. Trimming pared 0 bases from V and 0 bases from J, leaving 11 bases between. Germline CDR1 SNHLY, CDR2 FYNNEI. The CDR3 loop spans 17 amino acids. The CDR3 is CASSEALNRATNEKLFF. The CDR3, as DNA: TGTGCCAGCAGTGAAGCGCTTAACCGAGCAACTAATGAAAAACTGTTTTTT.

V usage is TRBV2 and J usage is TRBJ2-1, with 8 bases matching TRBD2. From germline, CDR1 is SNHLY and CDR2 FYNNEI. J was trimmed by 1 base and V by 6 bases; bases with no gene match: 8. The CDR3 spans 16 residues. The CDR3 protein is CASRKRLALSYNEQFF. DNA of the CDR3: TGTGCCAGCAGGAAAAGACTAGCGCTATCCTACAATGAGCAGTTCTTC.

CDR3 coding DNA: TGCAGTGCCCAACTCGGGTACGAGCAGTACTTC. It specifies CSAQLGYEQYF. V and J are TRBV20-1 and TRBJ2-7; D unresolved. The CDR3 extends over 11 amino acids. CDR1 and CDR2 from the germline V gene are DFQATT and SNEGSKA (reference sequence). V dropped 6 bases and J dropped 4 bases, with 10 bases sitting between them.

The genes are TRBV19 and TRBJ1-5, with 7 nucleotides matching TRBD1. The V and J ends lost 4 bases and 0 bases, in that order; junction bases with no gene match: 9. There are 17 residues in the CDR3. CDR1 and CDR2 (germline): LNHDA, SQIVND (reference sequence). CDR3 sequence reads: CASSTNTGVLSNQPQHF. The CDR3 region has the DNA TGTGCCAGTAGTACAAATACAGGGGTCCTTAGCAATCAGCCCCAGCATTTT.

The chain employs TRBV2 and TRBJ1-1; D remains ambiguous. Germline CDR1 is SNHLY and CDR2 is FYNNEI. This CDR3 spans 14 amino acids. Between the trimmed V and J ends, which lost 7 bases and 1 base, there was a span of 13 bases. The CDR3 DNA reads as TGTGCCAGCACCCTTACCCCTAAGAACACTGAAGCTTTCTTT. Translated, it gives CASTLTPKNTEAFF.

The CDR3 protein is CASTQRRGGPNTYEQYF. The CDR3 coding sequence is TGTGCCAGCACCCAACGCCGGGGGGGACCAAACACCTACGAGCAGTACTTC. The chain carries TRBV27 and TRBJ2-7, with 8 bases matching TRBD2. CDR3 length: 17 residues. V was clipped by 7 bases and J by 2 bases; unmatched bases: 16. Germline CDR1 reads MNHEY; CDR2 reads SMNVEV (reference sequence).

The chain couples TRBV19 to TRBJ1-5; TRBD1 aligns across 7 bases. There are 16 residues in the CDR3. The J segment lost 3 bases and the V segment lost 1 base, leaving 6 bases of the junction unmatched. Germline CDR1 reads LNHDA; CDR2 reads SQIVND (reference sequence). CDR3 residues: CASSIVGTAYNQPQHF. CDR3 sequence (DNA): TGTGCCAGTAGTATAGTCGGGACAGCCTACAATCAGCCCCAGCATTTT.

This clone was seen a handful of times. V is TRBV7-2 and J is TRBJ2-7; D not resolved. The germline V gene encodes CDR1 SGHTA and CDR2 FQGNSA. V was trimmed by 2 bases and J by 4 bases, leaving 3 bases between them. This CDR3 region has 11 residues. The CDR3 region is CASSLSYEQYF. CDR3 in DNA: TGTGCCAGCAGCTTATCGTACGAGCAGTACTTC. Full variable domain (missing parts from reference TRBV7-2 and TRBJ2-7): GAGVSQSPSNKVTEKGKDVELRCDPISGHTALYWYRQSLGQGLEFLIYFQGNSAPDKSGLPSDRFSAERTGGSVSTLTIQRTQQEDSAVYLCASSLSYEQYFGPGTRLTVT.

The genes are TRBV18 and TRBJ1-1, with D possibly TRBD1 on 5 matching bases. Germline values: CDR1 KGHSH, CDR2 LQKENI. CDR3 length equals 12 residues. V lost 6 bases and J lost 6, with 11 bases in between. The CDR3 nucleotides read TGTGCCAGCTCGCCTCAGGGTTCTGAAGCTTTCTTT. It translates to CASSPQGSEAFF. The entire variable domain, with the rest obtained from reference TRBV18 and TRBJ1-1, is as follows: NAGVMQNPRHLVRRRGQEARLRCSPMKGHSHVYWYRQLPEEGLKFMVYLQKENIIDESGMPKERFSAEFPKEGPSILRIQQVVRGDSAAYFCASSPQGSEAFFGQGTRLTVV.

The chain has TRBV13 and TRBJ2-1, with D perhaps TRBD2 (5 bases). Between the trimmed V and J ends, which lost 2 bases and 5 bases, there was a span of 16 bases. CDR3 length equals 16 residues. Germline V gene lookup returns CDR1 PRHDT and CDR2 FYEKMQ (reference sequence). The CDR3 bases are TGTGCCAGCAGCTTACGGACTGCAGCCTACCACAATGAGCAGTTCTTC. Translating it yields CASSLRTAAYHNEQFF.

Here the CDR3 DNA reads TGCGCCAGCAGCTTAGGACAGGAGGTTGGCTACACCTTC. The encoded protein is CASSLGQEVGYTF. The V gene is TRBV5-1, the J gene TRBJ1-2; 7 bases line up with TRBD1. The CDR3 runs 13 residues. Trimming took 2 bases from V and 7 from J; bases not matched to a gene: 5. Germline V gene lookup returns CDR1 SGHRS and CDR2 YFSETQ.

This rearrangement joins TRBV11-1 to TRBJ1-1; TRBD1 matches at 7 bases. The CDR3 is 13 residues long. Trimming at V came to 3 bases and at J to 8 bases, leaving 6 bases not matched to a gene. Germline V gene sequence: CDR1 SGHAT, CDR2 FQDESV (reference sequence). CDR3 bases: TGTGCCAGCAGCTTTCAAGACAGGGCCGAAGCTTTCTTT. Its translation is CASSFQDRAEAFF.

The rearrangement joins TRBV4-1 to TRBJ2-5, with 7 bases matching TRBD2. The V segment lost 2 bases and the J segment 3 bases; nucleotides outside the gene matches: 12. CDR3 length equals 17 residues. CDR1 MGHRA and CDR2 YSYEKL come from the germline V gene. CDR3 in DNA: TGCGCCAGCAGCCAATCCGTTATTCGGGGGGTGAAAGAGACCCAGTACTTC. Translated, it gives CASSQSVIRGVKETQYF.